A selection of T cell receptor beta chains follows, all from one sample in a study of monozygotic twins with inflammatory bowel disease. TCRdb reprocessed the 5' RACE reads, with one entry per CDR3 protein and no DNA. The sample data list approximately 330,000 distinct CDR3 sequences. The sample taken for sequencing was blood. The receptors come from a human donor with ulcerative colitis or Crohn's disease, or a healthy co-twin of an affected twin (not recorded which). Both conserved end residues are part of each CDR3.

j_call	v_call	cdr3_aa
TRBJ1-1	TRBV5-1	CASGDGRPASTEAFF
TRBJ2-7	TRBV30	CAWSVLSKQYF
TRBJ2-7	TRBV7-6	CASTLLAESSYEQYF
TRBJ1-2	TRBV3-1	CASSQDVAGGYGYTF
TRBJ2-7	TRBV6-5	CASSYLETGVGLEQYF
TRBJ1-5	TRBV3-1	CASSREGNQPQHF
TRBJ1-5	TRBV12-3/TRBV12-4	CASSLWAGNQPQHF
TRBJ2-1	TRBV5-1	CASSSLDSPATEEQFF
TRBJ2-3	TRBV19	CASGGTGAPQSTDTQYF
TRBJ2-1	TRBV19	CASRKEAGVYNEQFF
TRBJ2-2	TRBV29-1	CSVQGANTGELFF
TRBJ2-7	TRBV4-1	CASSPLAGATFEQYF
TRBJ2-1	TRBV30	CAWSVRLSGAPPPYEMPFF
TRBJ2-7	TRBV21-1	CASSKDRSSYEQYF
TRBJ2-5	TRBV10-2	CASSEPGIQETQYF
TRBJ2-7	TRBV27	CASSFSGPSNEQYF
TRBJ2-3	TRBV9	CASSSNTDTQYF
TRBJ2-4	TRBV12-3/TRBV12-4	CASSTLAKNIQYF
TRBJ2-5	TRBV4-1	CASSQEPSFGSGGIETQYF
TRBJ2-7	TRBV12-3/TRBV12-4	CASSLAGQPSYEQYF
TRBJ1-1	TRBV7-2	CASSREGGRAPFF
TRBJ1-3	TRBV3-1	CASSQSSGNTIYF
TRBJ1-1	TRBV5-1	CASSLVQGMNTEAFF
TRBJ2-5	TRBV28	CASSRTTQETQYF
TRBJ2-1	TRBV30	CAWSLHGGRDYNEQFF
TRBJ2-3	TRBV4-1	CASSQGLAVGLTSSTDTQYF
TRBJ1-5	TRBV19	CASKFEDRDGQPQHF
TRBJ2-6	TRBV6-1	CASSPGGNSGANVLTF
TRBJ1-2	TRBV29-1	CSVEDPDKQVYGYTF
TRBJ1-6	TRBV5-1	CASSLAFESSYNSPLHF
TRBJ2-1	TRBV24-1	CATSDPEDGYNEQFF
TRBJ2-7	TRBV9	CASSVEAGFYEQYF
TRBJ1-4	TRBV12-3/TRBV12-4	CASSWGGGNEKLFF
TRBJ2-5	TRBV19	CASSIGSSVGETQYF
TRBJ2-1	TRBV7-3	CASSLRRDTYNEQFF
TRBJ1-5	TRBV6-1	CASVNRDSYNQPQHF
TRBJ2-2	TRBV5-1	CASSSEHPTGELFF
TRBJ2-2	TRBV12-3/TRBV12-4	CASRNRADTGELFF
TRBJ2-5	TRBV25-1	CASSGQGRETQYF
TRBJ2-7	TRBV7-9	CASSPPGPVEQYF
TRBJ1-2	TRBV4-1	CASSQDPAAPDYGYTF